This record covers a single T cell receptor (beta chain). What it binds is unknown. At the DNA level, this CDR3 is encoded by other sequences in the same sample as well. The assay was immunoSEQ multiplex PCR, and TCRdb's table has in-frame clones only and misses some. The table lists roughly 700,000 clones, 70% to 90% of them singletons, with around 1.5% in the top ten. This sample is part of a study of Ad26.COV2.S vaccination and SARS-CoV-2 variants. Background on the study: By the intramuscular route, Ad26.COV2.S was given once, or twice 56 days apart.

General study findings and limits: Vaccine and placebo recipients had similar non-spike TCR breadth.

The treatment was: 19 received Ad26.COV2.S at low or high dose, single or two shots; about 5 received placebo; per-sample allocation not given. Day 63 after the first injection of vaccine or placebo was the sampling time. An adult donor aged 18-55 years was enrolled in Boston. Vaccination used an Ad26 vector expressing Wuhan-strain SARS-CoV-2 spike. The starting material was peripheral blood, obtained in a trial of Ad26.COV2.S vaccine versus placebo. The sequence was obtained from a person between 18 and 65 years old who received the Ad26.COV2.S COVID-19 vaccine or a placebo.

The CDR3 region is CASSPDRGNTGELFF. The CDR3 nucleotides are TGTGCCAGCTCACCCGACAGGGGAAACACCGGGGAGCTGTTTTTT. The chain combines TRBV18 with TRBJ2-2; 8 nucleotides agree with TRBD1. This CDR3 has 15 residues. The V segment lost 3 bases and the J segment 2 bases; nucleotides outside the gene matches: 2. The germline gives CDR1 KGHSH, CDR2 LQKENI.